What follows are 20 T cell receptor beta chains derived from one specimen sequenced in a study of T cell responses to AZD1222 COVID-19 vaccine. Generated by immunoSEQ multiplex PCR, the TCRdb table keeps only in-frame clones and is missing some. The sample lists more than 100,000 clones, approximately 91% occurring once. The sample here was peripheral blood, taken on day 0 of AZD1222 vaccination. The receptor set was obtained from an adult in good health.

The CDR3 nucleotides read TGTGCCAGCAGTTTATACAGGGTGGGTCAGCCCCAGCATTTT. Its protein is CASSLYRVGQPQHF. This chain uses TRBV28 with TRBJ1-5, with a tentative D call TRBD1 (6 bases). V dropped 1 base and J dropped 6 bases, with 10 bases sitting between them. The CDR3 is made up of 14 amino acids. Germline V CDR1 and CDR2: MDHEN, SYDVKM.

This clone was observed a few times. The chain carries TRBV12-3 or TRBV12-4 and TRBJ1-4; D call uncertain. This CDR3 comprises 12 residues. V was clipped by 7 bases and J by 4 bases, with 7 bases between them. The CDR3 sequence is CASTARNEKLFF. The CDR3 coding sequence is TGTGCCAGCACAGCCCGTAATGAAAAACTGTTTTTT.

This clone was detected only once. V gene TRBV27 combines with J gene TRBJ2-1; 7 nucleotides line up with TRBD2. The length of the CDR3 is 17 residues. With 3 bases clipped from V and 7 bases from J, the junction kept 15 bases outside the gene matches. The germline CDR1 and CDR2 sequences are MNHEY and SMNVEV (reference sequence). The CDR3 sequence is CASSFNFRLAKQNEQFF. The CDR3 DNA is TGTGCCAGCAGTTTTAACTTCAGACTAGCAAAGCAGAATGAGCAGTTCTTC.

The table lists this clone with a few counts. This chain joins TRBV7-2 and TRBJ2-7; possibly TRBD2 for D (5 bases). This CDR3 spans 13 amino acids. V lost 3 bases, J lost 1 base, and 7 bases lay in between. Germline CDR1 is SGHTA and CDR2 is FQGNSA. In DNA form, the CDR3 reads TGTGCCAGCAGCTTTCAGCGGTCCTACGAGCAGTACTTC. Encoded protein: CASSFQRSYEQYF. Using reference TRBV7-2 and TRBJ2-7 for the parts outside the CDR3, the full variable domain is GAGVSQSPSNKVTEKGKDVELRCDPISGHTALYWYRQSLGQGLEFLIYFQGNSAPDKSGLPSDRFSAERTGGSVSTLTIQRTQQEDSAVYLCASSFQRSYEQYFGPGTRLTVT.

This clone was seen more than once but under ten times. The gene calls are TRBV5-1 and TRBJ1-1; D is perhaps TRBD1 (6 bases). CDR3 length: 15 residues. The V end lost 4 bases, the J end lost 1 base, and 14 bases lay between the germline ends. Germline values: CDR1 SGHRS, CDR2 YFSETQ. This chain's CDR3 is CASSNPGGPNTEAFF. The CDR3 DNA follows: TGCGCCAGCAGCAACCCGGGGGGGCCGAACACTGAAGCTTTCTTT.

This clone was picked up a small number of times. The gene calls are TRBV7-9 and TRBJ2-1, with 9 bases matching TRBD2. Germline lookup yields CDR1 SEHNR and CDR2 FQNEAQ (reference sequence). The CDR3 is made up of 15 amino acids. The trim removed 4 bases at V and 9 bases at J, leaving 10 bases unmatched. The CDR3 DNA reads TGTGCCAGCAGCTCCCAAGCGGGAGGCGTCTCTGAGCAGTTCTTC. Translated: CASSSQAGGVSEQFF. The full variable domain, its missing parts supplied by reference TRBV7-9 and TRBJ2-1, is DTGVSQNPRHKITKRGQNVTFRCDPISEHNRLYWYRQTLGQGPEFLTYFQNEAQLEKSRLLSDRFSAERPKGSFSTLEIQRTEQGDSAMYLCASSSQAGGVSEQFFGPGTRLTVL.

This clone was detected a few times. The J gene is TRBJ2-7, the V gene TRBV5-1; D is possibly TRBD1 or TRBD2 (5 bases each). Looked up from germline, CDR1 is SGHRS and CDR2 is YFSETQ. The CDR3 has 16 residues. V shed 5 bases and J shed 4 bases, with 22 bases lying between them. Written as DNA, the CDR3 is TGCGCCAGCAGTCCTTCTGGGGGTGGCGCTGCTTACGAGCAGTACTTC. It yields the protein CASSPSGGGAAYEQYF. Complete variable domain (other parts from reference TRBV5-1 and TRBJ2-7): KAGVTQTPRYLIKTRGQQVTLSCSPISGHRSVSWYQQTPGQGLQFLFEYFSETQRNKGNFPGRFSGRQFSNSRSEMNVSTLELGDSALYLCASSPSGGGAAYEQYFGPGTRLTVT.

V usage is TRBV27 and J usage is TRBJ2-2, with 8 nucleotides matching TRBD1. The ends lost 4 bases at V and 4 bases at J; junction bases unmatched: 11. The CDR3 is 17 residues long. In germline, CDR1 is MNHEY, CDR2 SMNVEV (reference sequence). The CDR3 DNA sequence: TGTGCCAGCAGTTATTCGACAGGGGCCCCGAGCACCGGGGAGCTGTTTTTT. Translated: CASSYSTGAPSTGELFF.

The gene calls are TRBV28 and TRBJ1-2; D not resolved. V was shortened by 4 bases and J by 0 bases, with 6 bases between the two germline ends. The CDR3 loop spans 13 amino acids. The germline V gene encodes CDR1 MDHEN and CDR2 SYDVKM. As DNA, the CDR3 is TGTGCCAGCAGTTCACTATCTAACTATGGCTACACCTTC. It encodes CASSSLSNYGYTF.

The chain joins TRBV6-1 to TRBJ1-2; D not resolved. The CDR3 is 14 residues long. Germline CDR1 MNHNS, CDR2 SASEGT. Trimming cost V 3 bases and J 2 bases, with 10 bases left between them. Here the CDR3 DNA reads TGTGCCAGCAGTGAGAGCGGGTGGAACTATGGCTACACCTTC. The encoded protein is CASSESGWNYGYTF.

The chain combines TRBV9 with TRBJ1-2, with 11 bases identical to TRBD1. The germline gives CDR1 SGDLS, CDR2 YYNGEE. The CDR3 consists of 16 residues. The J segment lost 8 bases and the V segment lost 0 bases, leaving 9 bases of the junction unmatched. The CDR3 here is CASSVGPTGTGGGYTF. The CDR3 nucleotides read TGTGCCAGCAGCGTAGGCCCCACGGGGACAGGGGGAGGCTACACCTTC.

The chain carries TRBV25-1 and TRBJ1-6, with D hard to call. The CDR3 runs 16 residues. Trimming took 1 base from V and 0 from J, leaving 7 bases between them. The germline gives CDR1 MGHDK, CDR2 SYGVNS. The CDR3 DNA follows: TGTGCCAGCAGTGAATCCCGGTCCTCCTATAATTCACCCCTCCACTTT. It specifies CASSESRSSYNSPLHF.

The genes are TRBV28 and TRBJ2-7; D gene ambiguous. This CDR3 region has 11 residues. CDR1 is MDHEN and CDR2 is SYDVKM in the germline V gene. V gave up 7 bases and J gave up 6 bases, with 10 bases separating them. The CDR3 DNA reads TGTGCCAGCACCACCTCTTTCGAGCAGTACTTC. Translated: CASTTSFEQYF.

CDR3 in amino acids: CASSTSTGQPQHF. CDR3 bases: TGTGCCAGTAGTACCAGTACGGGGCAGCCCCAGCATTTT. The chain employs TRBV19 and TRBJ1-5; D gene uncertain. Trimming left V 4 bases short and J 7 bases short, with 11 bases between. CDR3 length equals 13 residues. The germline V gene has CDR1 LNHDA and CDR2 SQIVND (reference sequence).

The chain's CDR3 is CATSDYYNEQFF. The CDR3 nucleotides are TGTGCCACCAGTGACTATTACAATGAGCAGTTCTTC. The chain combines TRBV24-1 with TRBJ2-1, with no clear D. Germline loops: CDR1 KGHDR, CDR2 SFDVKD. V was pared by 4 bases and J by 4 bases, with 4 bases between. The CDR3 length is 12 residues.

The V gene is TRBV12-3 or TRBV12-4, the J gene TRBJ1-5, with D possibly matching TRBD1 (5 bases). The CDR3 has 13 residues. With 3 bases removed from V and 7 bases from J, the gap between germline ends came to 10 bases. CDR3 DNA sequence: TGTGCCAGCAGTTTCCTCAGGGACCAGCCCCAGCATTTT. Its protein product is CASSFLRDQPQHF.

This clone was seen once. The genes are TRBV19 and TRBJ1-5; the D is unclear. With 7 bases removed from V and 0 bases from J, the gap between germline ends came to 10 bases. The CDR3 has 14 amino acids. Germline assignment: CDR1 LNHDA and CDR2 SQIVND (reference sequence). The CDR3 loop is CASTLYGSNQPQHF. The CDR3 region has the DNA TGTGCCAGTACCCTGTACGGTAGCAATCAGCCCCAGCATTTT.

CDR3 DNA sequence: TGTGCCTGGAGTCCGGGACAGGCGGGCGACGAGCAGTACTTC. This gives the protein CAWSPGQAGDEQYF. The chain recombines TRBV30 with TRBJ2-7; 8 bases align to TRBD1. CDR1 is GTSNPN and CDR2 is SVGIG in the germline V gene (reference sequence). Trimming removed 2 bases from V and 5 bases from J; junction bases left unmatched: 8. The length of the CDR3 is 14 residues.

A remark on this clone: An end of the junction does not agree with germline; a read error may underlie this. The chain links TRBV7-7 to TRBJ2-3; TRBD1 matches 7 bases. Germline V gene sequence: CDR1 SSHAT, CDR2 FNYEAQ (reference sequence). This CDR3 is built from 15 residues. CDR3 sequence reads: CASSPGQSSTDTQYF. DNA of the CDR3: TGTGCTAGCAGCCCGGGACAGTCTAGCACAGATACGCAGTATTTT.

CDR3 DNA: TGTGCCAGTAGTAAGGGAAGCGCAACTAATGAAAAACTGTTTTTT. As protein: CASSKGSATNEKLFF. The V gene is TRBV19, the J gene TRBJ1-4; D is uncertain. CDR3 size: 15 residues. With 4 bases removed from V and 0 bases from J, the gap between germline ends came to 9 bases. Germline lookup yields CDR1 LNHDA and CDR2 SQIVND (reference sequence).